The clone carrying this T cell receptor (beta chain) was detected once. Its specificity is not known. This specimen comes from a study of T cell responses to AZD1222 COVID-19 vaccine. V was shortened by 0 bases and J by 3 bases, with 11 bases between the two germline ends. CDR3 length equals 15 residues. CDR1 and CDR2 (germline): LGHDT, YNNKEL (reference sequence). Findings and limits, study-wide: Recipients of two AZD1222 doses showed rising Spike-specific TCR breadth and depth. Within unmutated variant regions lay the reported targets of nearly half of spike-specific TCRs.

Assay: immunoSEQ multiplex PCR; the TCRdb copy retains only in-frame clones and omits some. The table includes about 170,000 clones, around 88% detected once. The TCR sequence derives from an adult who received the AZD1222 COVID-19 vaccine. The rearrangement links TRBV3-1 (or the pseudogene TRBV3-2) to TRBJ1-2; D is unresolved. The sample consisted of peripheral blood, taken 28 days after the second AZD1222 dose. CDR3 region: CASSQDGVGYYGYTF. Written as DNA, the CDR3 is TGTGCCAGCAGCCAAGATGGTGTAGGGTACTATGGCTACACCTTC.